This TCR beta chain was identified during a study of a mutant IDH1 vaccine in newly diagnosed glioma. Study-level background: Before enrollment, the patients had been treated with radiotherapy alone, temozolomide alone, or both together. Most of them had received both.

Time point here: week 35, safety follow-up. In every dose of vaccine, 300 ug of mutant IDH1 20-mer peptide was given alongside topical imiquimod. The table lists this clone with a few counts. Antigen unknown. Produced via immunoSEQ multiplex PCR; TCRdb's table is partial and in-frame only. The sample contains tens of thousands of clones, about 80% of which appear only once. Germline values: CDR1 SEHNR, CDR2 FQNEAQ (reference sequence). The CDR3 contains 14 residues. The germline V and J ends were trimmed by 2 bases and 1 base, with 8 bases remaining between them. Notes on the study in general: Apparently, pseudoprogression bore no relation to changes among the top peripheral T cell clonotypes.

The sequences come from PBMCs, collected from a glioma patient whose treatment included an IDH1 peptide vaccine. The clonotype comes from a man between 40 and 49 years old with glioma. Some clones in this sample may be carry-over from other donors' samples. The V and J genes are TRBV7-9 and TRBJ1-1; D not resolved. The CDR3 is CASSLQSSNTEAFF. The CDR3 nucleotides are TGTGCCAGCAGCTTACAAAGTTCGAACACTGAAGCTTTCTTT.